The 32 T cell receptor beta chains below were found in one sample sequenced in a study of CD8 T cells in Susac syndrome. The RNA input was roughly 0.45 to 1 ug, and it was reverse transcribed with random hexamers. TCRdb independently ran MiXCR on the immunoSEQ multiplex PCR reads; one entry per CDR3 protein. The sample comprises about 140,000 distinct CDR3 sequences, 94% of which are singletons, and 0.25% to 0.3% rests with the top ten. The sample taken for sequencing was CD8+ T cells from PBMCs. The origin of the receptors is a human donor in good health.

This clonotype appeared a single time. The chain employs TRBV29-1 and TRBJ2-2, with unresolved D. Germline CDR1 is SQVTM and CDR2 is ANQGSEA. The ends were cut back, 7 bases at V and 1 base at J, with 10 bases in the middle. The CDR3 consists of 13 residues. DNA of the CDR3: TGCAGCGGGATGGCTGAGAACACCGGGGAGCTGTTTTTT. The encoded protein is CSGMAENTGELFF.

The chain has TRBV7-9 and TRBJ2-7; D perhaps matches TRBD2 (6 bases). Germline V gene lookup returns CDR1 SEHNR and CDR2 FQNEAQ (reference sequence). The CDR3 has 13 residues. V was pared by 4 bases and J by 4 bases, with 11 bases between. For the CDR3, the DNA is TGTGCCAGCAGCTCCGCAGCGGGTTACGAGCAGTACTTC. Its protein product is CASSSAAGYEQYF.

Concerning this clonotype itself: Here the CDR3 omits its conserved ending phenylalanine or tryptophan, so a read error is the likely source. The rearrangement joins TRBV29-1 to TRBJ2-1; 8 positions match TRBD2. The germline CDR1 and CDR2 sequences are SQVTM and ANQGSEA. This CDR3 comprises 17 residues. V was clipped by 3 bases and J by 1 base; unmatched bases: 11. The CDR3 DNA sequence: TGCAGCGTTGACGGATGGAGTGAGCGGGAGTCCTACAATGAGCAGTTCTCC. Its protein product is CSVDGWSERESYNEQFS.

The chain links TRBV9 to TRBJ2-1, with 8 bases identical to TRBD2. Germline CDR1 and CDR2: SGDLS and YYNGEE. V dropped 3 bases and J dropped 2; count of bases not matched to a gene: 1. CDR3 length: 14 amino acids. The DNA of the CDR3 is TGTGCCAGCAGCGAGGGACTAGCCTACAATGAGCAGTTCTTC. Translation: CASSEGLAYNEQFF.

The chain uses TRBV9 and TRBJ2-7; D is ambiguous. Trimming shortened V by 3 bases and J by 3 bases, and 13 bases separated the two germline ends. Germline V gene sequence: CDR1 SGDLS, CDR2 YYNGEE. CDR3 size: 14 residues. The chain's CDR3 is CASSDDPTDYEQYF. In nucleotides, the CDR3 is TGTGCCAGCAGCGACGACCCGACCGACTACGAGCAGTACTTC.

The J gene is TRBJ2-7, the V gene TRBV20-1; TRBD2 agrees at 8 bases. The CDR3 is made up of 15 amino acids. The germline V gene has CDR1 DFQATT and CDR2 SNEGSKA (reference sequence). V was clipped by 3 bases and J by 2 bases; unmatched bases: 9. Here the CDR3 DNA reads TGCAGTGCTAGTCGGTATCAGCGGGGGCCCTACGAGCAGTACTTC. Protein: CSASRYQRGPYEQYF.

This chain links TRBV20-1 with TRBJ2-7, with 11 bases matching TRBD2. The CDR3 spans 13 residues. Trimming cost V 3 bases and J 2 bases; bases outside gene matches: 0. Germline V gene data show CDR1 as DFQATT and CDR2 as SNEGSKA (reference sequence). For the CDR3, the DNA is TGCAGTGCTAGGACTAGCGGGACCTACGAGCAGTACTTC. Translated, it gives CSARTSGTYEQYF.

The chain couples TRBV6-5 to TRBJ2-1; D call uncertain. Trimming took off 6 bases at V and 5 bases at J, with 11 bases between the two ends. The CDR3 runs to 13 residues. Germline values: CDR1 MNHEY, CDR2 SVGAGI. CDR3 residues: CASRSGLDNEQFF. In DNA, the CDR3 is TGTGCCAGCAGATCTGGGTTAGACAATGAGCAGTTCTTC.

This clonotype was observed once. The gene calls are TRBV12-3 or TRBV12-4 and TRBJ1-1; D possibly corresponds to TRBD1 (6 bases). The CDR3 has 11 residues. Trimming removed 6 bases from V and 8 bases from J, with 10 bases in between. The CDR3: CASRGHHEAFF. As DNA, the CDR3 is TGTGCCAGCAGGGGACACCACGAAGCTTTCTTT.

The V and J genes are TRBV2 and TRBJ2-1; TRBD2 matches at 11 bases. The V gene end was trimmed by 3 bases and the J gene end by 6 bases; junction bases not matched to a gene: 7. This CDR3 has 16 residues. The germline gives CDR1 SNHLY, CDR2 FYNNEI. This CDR3 is CASSDPTSGNRNEQFF. CDR3 in DNA: TGTGCCAGCAGTGACCCGACTAGCGGGAATCGCAATGAGCAGTTCTTC.

This sequence joins TRBV6-2 or TRBV6-3 and TRBJ2-7; TRBD2 matches 13 bases. This CDR3 comprises 17 residues. The V gene end was trimmed by 7 bases and the J gene end by 2 bases; junction bases not matched to a gene: 11. Looked up from germline, CDR1 is MNHEY and CDR2 is SVGEGT. The CDR3 DNA reads TGTGCCAGCAAAACCGGACTAGCGGGAGAATTCGCCTACGAGCAGTACTTC. It translates to CASKTGLAGEFAYEQYF.

The chain carries TRBV27 and TRBJ2-1; D may be TRBD1 or TRBD2 (5 bases each). The germline V and J ends were trimmed by 5 bases and 4 bases, with 15 bases remaining between them. Looked up from germline, CDR1 is MNHEY and CDR2 is SMNVEV (reference sequence). This CDR3 is built from 15 residues. The DNA for the CDR3 is TGTGCCAGCAGTCCATCGGGGACGCCGTACAATGAGCAGTTCTTC. Translation gives CASSPSGTPYNEQFF.

J is TRBJ2-3 and V is TRBV7-2, with 7 bases lining up with TRBD2. The germline V gene encodes CDR1 SGHTA and CDR2 FQGNSA. The J segment lost 0 bases and the V segment lost 3 bases, leaving 9 bases of the junction unmatched. There are 17 residues in the CDR3. The CDR3 nucleotides are TGTGCCAGCAGCTTGATTCCGGGGGGAATAAGCACAGATACGCAGTATTTT. Protein product: CASSLIPGGISTDTQYF.

This chain connects TRBV29-1 to TRBJ1-1; 10 bases are shared with TRBD1. The CDR3 spans 13 residues. From germline, CDR1 is SQVTM and CDR2 ANQGSEA. The junction had 8 bases not matched to a gene; V was cut back by 7 bases and J by 6 bases. The CDR3 is CSAVGQGFSEAFF. The DNA of the CDR3 is TGCAGCGCCGTGGGACAGGGGTTTTCTGAAGCTTTCTTT.

The V call is TRBV5-8, the J call TRBJ1-4, with a possible D match to TRBD1 (6 bases). Trimming removed 4 bases at V and 5 bases at J, with 12 bases between. The CDR3 sequence is 14 residues long. The germline gives CDR1 SGHTS, CDR2 YDEGEE. The CDR3 loop reads CASSQGLGNEKLFF. The CDR3 coding sequence is TGTGCCAGCAGCCAGGGGTTAGGAAATGAAAAACTGTTTTTT.

The V and J genes are TRBV7-9 and TRBJ2-7; perhaps TRBD2 as D (6 bases). Trimming pared 7 bases from V and 2 bases from J, leaving 12 bases between. Germline assignment: CDR1 SEHNR and CDR2 FQNEAQ (reference sequence). The CDR3 consists of 13 residues. CDR3 bases: TGTGCCAGCATCGCGGGGATCCCCTACGAGCAGTACTTC. Translated: CASIAGIPYEQYF.

The V call is TRBV12-3 or TRBV12-4, the J call TRBJ2-1; D ambiguous. The CDR3 length is 13 residues. Trimming stripped 7 bases from V and 8 bases from J, with 15 bases between. For the CDR3, the DNA is TGTGCCAGCACCTCGCTGGGTGGGTATGAGCAGTTCTTC. This sequence encodes CASTSLGGYEQFF.

The chain couples TRBV3-1 to TRBJ1-5, with D perhaps matching TRBD1 (5 bases). Per germline, CDR1 LGHDT and CDR2 YNNKEL (reference sequence). The CDR3 is made up of 11 amino acids. V was pared by 8 bases and J by 9 bases, with 11 bases between. This CDR3 reads CASGGTWPQHF. CDR3 in DNA: TGTGCCAGCGGGGGGACGTGGCCCCAGCATTTT.

This CDR3 reads CASSSPAGDEQFF. The CDR3 DNA reads as TGTGCCAGCAGTTCTCCCGCGGGCGATGAGCAGTTCTTC. V is TRBV28 and J is TRBJ2-1; tentatively, D is TRBD2 (5 bases). The CDR3 covers 13 residues. CDR1 is MDHEN and CDR2 is SYDVKM in the germline V gene. Trimming took off 4 bases at V and 8 bases at J, with 12 bases between the two ends.

The rearrangement joins TRBV4-2 to TRBJ2-7; 9 bases agree with TRBD2. Germline values: CDR1 LGHNA, CDR2 YNFKEQ. Trimming cost V 3 bases and J 4 bases; bases outside gene matches: 7. The CDR3 has 15 amino acids. Here the CDR3 reads CASSHAGTSSYEQYF. The CDR3, as DNA: TGTGCCAGCAGCCATGCCGGGACTAGCAGTTACGAGCAGTACTTC.

The CDR3 sequence: CASSYVLGWREKNTDTQYF. The CDR3 DNA is TGTGCCAGCAGTTACGTTCTAGGTTGGCGGGAGAAGAACACAGATACGCAGTATTTT. The rearrangement joins TRBV6-5 to TRBJ2-3, with TRBD2 identical over 7 bases. V was clipped by 2 bases and J by 2 bases; unmatched bases: 16. Germline CDR1 is MNHEY and CDR2 is SVGAGI. This CDR3 is built from 19 residues.

This clonotype was detected once. The genes are TRBV4-3 and TRBJ2-1; D uncertain. The CDR3 contains 13 residues. Trimming took off 1 base at V and 6 bases at J, with 7 bases between the two ends. CDR1 and CDR2 from the germline V gene are LGHNA and YSLEER. Here the CDR3 DNA reads TGCGCCAGCAGCCAAGTGCTAGGCAATGAGCAGTTCTTC. Amino acid sequence: CASSQVLGNEQFF.

V is TRBV7-9 and J is TRBJ2-5; D is perhaps TRBD2 (6 bases). The V end lost 3 bases, the J end lost 3 bases, and 14 bases lay between the germline ends. This CDR3 spans 15 amino acids. Germline V gives CDR1 SEHNR, CDR2 FQNEAQ (reference sequence). The CDR3 DNA is TGTGCCAGCAGCTTTCGGACGGGAGAAGAAGAGACCCAGTACTTC. Translation gives CASSFRTGEEETQYF.

The V and J genes are TRBV30 and TRBJ1-1; weak D call: TRBD1 (6 bases). CDR1 and CDR2 from the germline V gene are GTSNPN and SVGIG (reference sequence). The CDR3 is made up of 14 amino acids. The ends were cut back, 6 bases at V and 2 bases at J, with 16 bases in the middle. CDR3 in DNA: TGTGCCTGCACCACAATAGGGGGAAACACTGAAGCTTTCTTT. Translating gives CACTTIGGNTEAFF.

The chain recombines TRBV6-1 with TRBJ1-1, with D possibly matching TRBD1 (5 bases). Trimming stripped 6 bases from V and 4 bases from J, with 12 bases between. The CDR3 has 13 amino acids. Germline CDR1 reads MNHNS; CDR2 reads SASEGT. The CDR3 DNA reads TGTGCCAGCAGCAGAACAGGCCTCACTGAAGCTTTCTTT. It is translated as CASSRTGLTEAFF.

The chain employs TRBV6-5 and TRBJ1-5, with no clear D. Trimming left V 7 bases short and J 7 bases short, with 11 bases between. The germline V gene has CDR1 MNHEY and CDR2 SVGAGI. The CDR3 contains 12 residues. CDR3 nucleotides: TGTGCCAGCAAAAACTCGGGGCAGCCCCAGCATTTT. It translates to CASKNSGQPQHF.

The chain recombines TRBV29-1 with TRBJ2-7, with TRBD2 matching over 10 bases. This CDR3 spans 14 amino acids. With V trimmed by 1 base and J by 5 bases, 5 bases remained unmatched. CDR1 and CDR2 (germline): SQVTM, ANQGSEA. DNA of the CDR3: TGCAGCGTTGAAGTTAGCGGGAGGACAGACGAGCAGTACTTC. Translation gives CSVEVSGRTDEQYF.

In this sample, this clonotype turned up once. The chain combines TRBV20-1 with TRBJ1-4; D ambiguous. Germline values: CDR1 DFQATT, CDR2 SNEGSKA (reference sequence). The V gene lost 6 bases and the J gene lost 2 bases, with 13 bases spanning the gap. The CDR3 length is 14 residues. The CDR3 loop is CSAYFHATNEKLFF. For the CDR3, the DNA is TGCAGTGCGTACTTCCACGCTACTAATGAAAAACTGTTTTTT.

The V gene is TRBV9, the J gene TRBJ2-1; the D is unclear. CDR3 length equals 15 residues. Germline CDR1 SGDLS, CDR2 YYNGEE. V was cut by 1 base and J by 1 base, with 9 bases left in between. The CDR3 sequence is CASSVSWDSYNEQFF. As DNA, the CDR3 is TGTGCCAGCAGCGTAAGTTGGGATTCCTACAATGAGCAGTTCTTC.

This chain uses TRBV5-4 with TRBJ2-2; D perhaps matches TRBD1 (6 bases). Germline lookup yields CDR1 SGHNT and CDR2 YYREEE (reference sequence). The CDR3 has 15 amino acids. Trimming left V 5 bases short and J 7 bases short, with 18 bases between. The CDR3 protein is CASRISGVYGGELFF. CDR3 nucleotides: TGTGCCAGCAGAATATCAGGGGTGTACGGCGGGGAGCTGTTTTTT. Variable domain in full (rest from reference TRBV5-4 and TRBJ2-2): ETGVTQSPTHLIKTRGQQVTLRCSSQSGHNTVSWYQQALGQGPQFIFQYYREEENGRGNFPPRFSGLQFPNYSSELNVNALELDDSALYLCASRISGVYGGELFFGEGSRLTVL.

The chain carries TRBV19 and TRBJ1-5, with D possibly being TRBD1 (5 bases). V was pared by 3 bases and J by 6 bases, with 15 bases between. CDR1 is LNHDA, CDR2 SQIVND, per germline (reference sequence). This CDR3 has 15 amino acids. DNA for the CDR3: TGTGCCAGTAGTATCGGTTGGGTGAGGGGTCAGCCCCAGCATTTT. Translated: CASSIGWVRGQPQHF.

This clonotype was detected once. V usage is TRBV20-1 and J usage is TRBJ2-3; D may be TRBD2 (6 bases). V lost 3 bases, J lost 4 bases, and 8 bases lay in between. This CDR3 has 12 amino acids. CDR1 and CDR2 from the germline V gene are DFQATT and SNEGSKA (reference sequence). CDR3 residues: CSASPSADTQYF. The CDR3 region has the DNA TGCAGTGCTAGTCCTAGCGCAGATACGCAGTATTTT.